One and the same sample provided the 30 T cell receptor beta chains below, sequenced in a study of blood T cell repertoires in COVID-19. Only in-frame clones appear in the TCRdb table, and some are missing; sequencing was by immunoSEQ multiplex PCR. Among 130,000 to 150,000 clones, around 86% were seen once, and the ten largest hold about 6%. Sequencing was carried out using peripheral blood. The receptor source for this set is a man older than 75 with acute or convalescent COVID-19.

This chain connects TRBV11-2 to TRBJ2-5, with 7 positions matching TRBD2. This CDR3 has 13 residues. CDR1 is SGHAT, CDR2 FQNNGV, per germline. V trimming: 5 bases; J trimming: 2 bases; junction bases outside the gene matches: 2. CDR3 bases: TGTGCCAGCAGCCCGGGACTACAAGAGACCCAGTACTTC. As protein: CASSPGLQETQYF.

This clone was observed a single time. The gene calls are TRBV5-1 and TRBJ2-1; 12 bases are a match to TRBD2. Germline lookup yields CDR1 SGHRS and CDR2 YFSETQ. V gave up 2 bases and J gave up 6 bases; unmatched junction bases: 6. This CDR3 comprises 16 residues. CDR3 in amino acids: CASSLSLAGGLNEQFF. In nucleotides, the CDR3 is TGCGCCAGCAGCTTATCGCTAGCGGGGGGGCTCAATGAGCAGTTCTTC.

The chain links TRBV5-1 to TRBJ2-4, with 9 bases aligning to TRBD1. The CDR3 totals 13 residues. V lost 4 bases, J lost 4 bases, and 0 bases stayed unmatched. Germline lookup yields CDR1 SGHRS and CDR2 YFSETQ. CDR3 DNA: TGCGCCAGCAGCGGACAGGGGAAAAACATTCAGTACTTC. It translates to CASSGQGKNIQYF.

The V and J genes are TRBV7-9 and TRBJ1-2, with D tentatively TRBD1 (5 bases). CDR3 length equals 13 residues. Germline V gene lookup returns CDR1 SEHNR and CDR2 FQNEAQ (reference sequence). The V gene lost 3 bases and the J gene lost 4 bases, with 9 bases spanning the gap. CDR3 DNA sequence: TGTGCCAGCAGCTTGGAGGGGACCTATGGCTACACCTTC. Translating gives CASSLEGTYGYTF.

The chain employs TRBV5-6 and TRBJ1-3; a weak D match, TRBD1 (5 bases). V gave up 4 bases and J gave up 0 bases, with 20 bases separating them. CDR1 SGHDT and CDR2 YYEEEE come from the germline V gene. CDR3 size: 18 residues. The CDR3 reads CASSHFQGTSYSGNTIYF. The CDR3 coding sequence is TGTGCCAGCAGCCACTTCCAGGGAACGTCTTACTCTGGAAACACCATATATTTT. The full variable domain, its missing parts supplied by reference TRBV5-6 and TRBJ1-3, is DAGVTQSPTHLIKTRGQQVTLRCSPKSGHDTVSWYQQALGQGPQFIFQYYEEEERQRGNFPDRFSGHQFPNYSSELNVNALLLGDSALYLCASSHFQGTSYSGNTIYFGEGSWLTVV.

V usage is TRBV29-1 and J usage is TRBJ2-1; possible D gene TRBD2, 6 bases. V lost 4 bases, J lost 6 bases, and 10 bases lay in between. Germline CDR1 reads SQVTM; CDR2 reads ANQGSEA. The CDR3 sequence is 12 residues long. The CDR3 DNA sequence: TGCAGCGTTGTGTCGGGGGTCAATGAGCAGTTCTTC. This gives the protein CSVVSGVNEQFF.

V is TRBV21-1 and J is TRBJ1-2. TRBV21-1 is an annotated pseudogene. The CDR3 consists of 15 residues. The CDR3 bases are TGTGCCAGCAGCAAAGGTTACGGCGGAAGCTATGGCTACACCTTC. It yields the protein CASSKGYGGSYGYTF.

The J gene is TRBJ1-2, the V gene TRBV4-2; possible D gene TRBD1, 6 bases. The CDR3 length is 15 residues. With 0 bases removed from V and 5 bases from J, the gap between germline ends came to 13 bases. Germline CDR1 LGHNA, CDR2 YNFKEQ. Here the CDR3 reads CASSQDRGQDYGYTF. Written as DNA, the CDR3 is TGTGCCAGCAGCCAAGATCGGGGACAAGATTATGGCTACACCTTC.

This clone was detected only once. This CDR3 reads CASRTSGSNEQFF. DNA for the CDR3: TGTGCCAGCAGGACTAGCGGGAGTAATGAGCAGTTCTTC. The chain has TRBV28 and TRBJ2-1; TRBD2 matches at 12 bases. The CDR3 is made up of 13 amino acids. The V segment lost 6 bases and the J segment 7 bases; nucleotides outside the gene matches: 1. Germline CDR1 and CDR2: MDHEN and SYDVKM.

The J gene is TRBJ1-4, the V gene TRBV5-1, with a weak D call TRBD1 (6 bases). Germline CDR1 is SGHRS and CDR2 is YFSETQ. This CDR3 spans 17 amino acids. The V and J ends lost 4 bases and 0 bases respectively, with 16 bases between them. CDR3 in amino acids: CASSQQGSDATNEKLFF. In nucleotides, the CDR3 is TGCGCCAGCAGCCAACAGGGTTCGGATGCAACTAATGAAAAACTGTTTTTT.

This chain's CDR3 is CASSGGGAYGETQYF. The CDR3 DNA follows: TGTGCCAGCAGCGGCGGGGGGGCTTATGGAGAGACCCAGTACTTC. The chain links TRBV3-1 (or the pseudogene TRBV3-2) to TRBJ2-5; 9 nucleotides line up with TRBD2. The trim removed 5 bases at V and 4 bases at J, leaving 8 bases unmatched. The CDR3 length is 15 residues. Germline CDR1 is LGHDT and CDR2 is YNNKEL (reference sequence).

Only a few counts were recorded for this clone. The rearrangement links TRBV3-1 (or the pseudogene TRBV3-2) to TRBJ1-1, with 8 positions matching TRBD1. The V gene end was trimmed by 6 bases and the J gene end by 0 bases; junction bases not matched to a gene: 3. The CDR3 covers 14 residues. Germline loops: CDR1 LGHDT, CDR2 YNNKEL (reference sequence). The CDR3 coding sequence is TGTGCCAGCAGAGCGACAGGGGTGAACACTGAAGCTTTCTTT. Amino acids: CASRATGVNTEAFF.

The chain couples TRBV5-1 to TRBJ1-2, with D maybe TRBD1 (5 bases). The V and J ends lost 4 bases and 6 bases respectively, with 13 bases between them. Per germline, CDR1 SGHRS and CDR2 YFSETQ. This CDR3 has 13 amino acids. CDR3 amino acids: CASSAGTVNGYTF. The CDR3 DNA reads TGCGCCAGCAGCGCAGGGACTGTCAATGGCTACACCTTC.

The chain recombines TRBV10-3 with TRBJ2-2; 9 bases are shared with TRBD1. The junction had 5 bases not matched to a gene; V was cut back by 5 bases and J by 7 bases. Germline loops: CDR1 ENHRY, CDR2 SYGVKD. The CDR3 runs to 14 residues. Here the CDR3 reads CAISLQGAGGELFF. Written as DNA, the CDR3 is TGTGCCATCAGTTTACAGGGGGCCGGCGGGGAGCTGTTTTTT.

The chain recombines TRBV28 with TRBJ1-5; D is unclear. Per the germline V gene, CDR1 is MDHEN and CDR2 is SYDVKM. The CDR3 has 14 residues. Deletions cut 6 bases from V and 7 bases from J, with 16 bases between. CDR3 DNA: TGTGCCAGCAGCTTCCCAGGAATTCACCAGCCCCAGCATTTT. Its protein is CASSFPGIHQPQHF.

The genes are TRBV28 and TRBJ2-3; no clear D gene. This CDR3 is built from 11 residues. The V gene's germline CDR1 is MDHEN and CDR2 SYDVKM. V was pared by 8 bases and J by 3 bases, with 6 bases between. The CDR3 spells CASLFTDTQYF. In nucleotides, the CDR3 is TGTGCCAGCCTTTTTACAGATACGCAGTATTTT.

V and J are TRBV12-3 or TRBV12-4 and TRBJ1-4; 7 nucleotides match TRBD1. The CDR3 is 13 residues long. V was pared by 8 bases and J by 7 bases, with 7 bases of the junction left unmatched. The CDR3 sequence is CASSGQNSEKLFF. CDR3 nucleotides: TGTGCCAGCTCGGGACAGAACTCTGAAAAACTGTTTTTT.

This chain connects TRBV4-1 to TRBJ2-3, with D unclear. CDR3 length equals 17 residues. Germline V gives CDR1 MGHRA, CDR2 YSYEKL. The V end was cut by 0 bases, the J end by 0 bases, with 13 bases between. This chain's CDR3 is CASSQDWWATSTDTQYF. The CDR3 nucleotides are TGCGCCAGCAGCCAAGATTGGTGGGCTACAAGCACAGATACGCAGTATTTT.

The rearrangement links TRBV6-5 to TRBJ2-5; 8 positions agree with TRBD1. CDR1 and CDR2 (germline): MNHEY, SVGAGI. The CDR3 is made up of 14 amino acids. J was trimmed by 7 bases and V by 6 bases; bases with no gene match: 10. The CDR3 bases are TGTGCCAGCAGGCCTACCGGGACAGGCGGGACCCAGTACTTC. Protein sequence: CASRPTGTGGTQYF.

This chain uses TRBV18 with TRBJ1-3; 9 positions agree with TRBD1. Germline CDR1 and CDR2: KGHSH and LQKENI. V lost 3 bases to trimming and J lost 4 bases; unmatched junction nucleotides: 1. This CDR3 is built from 14 residues. The CDR3 DNA sequence: TGTGCCAGCTCACCCGGGACAGGGGGAAACACCATATATTTT. It codes for CASSPGTGGNTIYF.

The chain carries TRBV7-2 and TRBJ1-5, with D hard to call. Trimming cost V 1 base and J 3 bases, with 7 bases left between them. Germline CDR1 SGHTA, CDR2 FQGNSA. The CDR3 spans 14 residues. DNA for the CDR3: TGTGCCAGCAGCTTAGGCAGAAACAATCAGCCCCAGCATTTT. It encodes CASSLGRNNQPQHF.

This clone was picked up many times. The chain employs TRBV5-1 and TRBJ1-3, with unresolved D. V was clipped by 0 bases and J by 9 bases, with 10 bases between them. The CDR3 consists of 13 residues. Germline-derived CDR1 and CDR2 are SGHRS and YFSETQ. Here the CDR3 DNA reads TGCGCCAGCAGCTTGGCTCGGGGTAGCACCATATATTTT. Translating gives CASSLARGSTIYF.

The chain combines TRBV7-8 with TRBJ1-2, with TRBD1 matching 7 bases. The trim removed 1 base at V and 5 bases at J, leaving 1 base unmatched. This CDR3 has 13 residues. Germline lookup yields CDR1 SGHVS and CDR2 FQNEAQ. The CDR3 is CASSLGQGYGYTF. DNA of the CDR3: TGTGCCAGCAGCTTAGGACAGGGATATGGCTACACCTTC.

CDR3: CASSLTGNGYTF. CDR3 nucleotides: TGTGCCAGCAGCTTGACAGGGAATGGCTACACCTTC. The chain recombines TRBV5-8 with TRBJ1-2; weak D call: TRBD1 (6 bases). The CDR3 is 12 residues long. Germline V gene lookup returns CDR1 SGHTS and CDR2 YDEGEE. Trimming pared 1 base from V and 6 bases from J, leaving 7 bases between.

The genes are TRBV6-5 and TRBJ2-7; possible D gene TRBD1, 6 bases. The CDR3 loop spans 15 amino acids. The V and J ends lost 6 bases and 6 bases respectively, with 21 bases between them. Germline lookup yields CDR1 MNHEY and CDR2 SVGAGI. The CDR3 here is CASRPSTGNQAEQYF. The CDR3 region has the DNA TGTGCCAGCAGGCCTTCGACAGGAAATCAGGCCGAGCAGTACTTC.

The chain has TRBV29-1 and TRBJ2-3, with D perhaps TRBD1 (6 bases). The V end was cut by 3 bases, the J end by 3 bases, with 10 bases between. Germline V gene lookup returns CDR1 SQVTM and CDR2 ANQGSEA. This CDR3 has 13 amino acids. The CDR3 nucleotides are TGCAGCGTTGACAGGGGAAGAACAGATACGCAGTATTTT. It encodes CSVDRGRTDTQYF.

The rearrangement links TRBV20-1 to TRBJ1-1; D not resolved. From germline, CDR1 is DFQATT and CDR2 SNEGSKA (reference sequence). Trimming took off 7 bases at V and 0 bases at J, with 6 bases between the two ends. The CDR3 consists of 11 residues. The CDR3 DNA reads as TGCAGTGGGGAGATGAACACTGAAGCTTTCTTT. This translates into CSGEMNTEAFF.

A few counts support this clone. The rearrangement links TRBV30 to TRBJ2-1, with 12 nucleotides matching TRBD1. This CDR3 spans 14 amino acids. Germline V gives CDR1 GTSNPN, CDR2 SVGIG (reference sequence). Germline trimming cut 3 bases from V and 6 bases from J; bases unmatched to any gene: 3. The CDR3 coding sequence is TGTGCCTGGAGGGGACAGGGGGCGTCCAATGAGCAGTTCTTC. Translating it yields CAWRGQGASNEQFF.

The chain couples TRBV6-5 to TRBJ1-3; no clear D gene. Germline loops: CDR1 MNHEY, CDR2 SVGAGI. The CDR3 is made up of 15 amino acids. V shed 0 bases and J shed 3 bases, with 9 bases lying between them. The CDR3 region is CASSYSRQLGNTIYF. CDR3 sequence (DNA): TGTGCCAGCAGTTACTCCAGGCAGCTTGGAAACACCATATATTTT.

CDR3 in amino acids: CAGRGSSYNEQFF. In DNA form, the CDR3 reads TGTGCCGGACGTGGGAGCTCCTACAATGAGCAGTTCTTC. The gene calls are TRBV18 and TRBJ2-1, with D tentatively TRBD2 (5 bases). Germline V gives CDR1 KGHSH, CDR2 LQKENI. This CDR3 contains 13 residues. Trimming stripped 11 bases from V and 0 bases from J, with 11 bases between.